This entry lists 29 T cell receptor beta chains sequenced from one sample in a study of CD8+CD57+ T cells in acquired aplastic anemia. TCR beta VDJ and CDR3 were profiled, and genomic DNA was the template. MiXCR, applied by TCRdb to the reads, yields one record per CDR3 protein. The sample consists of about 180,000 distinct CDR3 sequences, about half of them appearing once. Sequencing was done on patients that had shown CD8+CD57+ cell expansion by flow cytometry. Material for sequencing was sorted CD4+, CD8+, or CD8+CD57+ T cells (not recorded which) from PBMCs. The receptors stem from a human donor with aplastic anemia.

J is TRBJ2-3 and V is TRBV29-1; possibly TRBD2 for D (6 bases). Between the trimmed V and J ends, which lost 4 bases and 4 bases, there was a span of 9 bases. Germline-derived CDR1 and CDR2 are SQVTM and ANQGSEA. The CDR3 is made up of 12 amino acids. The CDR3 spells CSVAPSADTQYF. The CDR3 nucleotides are TGCAGCGTTGCTCCTAGCGCAGATACGCAGTATTTT.

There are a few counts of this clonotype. The CDR3 sequence is CATRASSYNSPLHF. CDR3 nucleotides: TGTGCCACCAGGGCAAGCTCCTATAATTCACCCCTCCACTTT. J is TRBJ1-6 and V is TRBV15; D unresolved. Trimming stripped 6 bases from V and 0 bases from J, with 6 bases between. CDR3 length: 14 residues. From germline, CDR1 is LNHNV and CDR2 YYDKDF (reference sequence).

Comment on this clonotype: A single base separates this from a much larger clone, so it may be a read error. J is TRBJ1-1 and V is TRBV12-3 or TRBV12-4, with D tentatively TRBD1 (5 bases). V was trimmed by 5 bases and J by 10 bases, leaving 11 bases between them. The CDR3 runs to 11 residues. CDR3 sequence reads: CASSLGAGAFF. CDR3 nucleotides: TGTGCCAGCAGTCTCGGGGCGGGAGCTTTCTTT.

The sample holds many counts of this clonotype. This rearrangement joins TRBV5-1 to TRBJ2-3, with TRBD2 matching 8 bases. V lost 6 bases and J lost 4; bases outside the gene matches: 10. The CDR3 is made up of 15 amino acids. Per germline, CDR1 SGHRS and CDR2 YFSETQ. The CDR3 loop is CASTKSDGGADTQYF. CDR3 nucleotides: TGCGCCAGCACCAAATCGGACGGGGGGGCAGATACGCAGTATTTT.

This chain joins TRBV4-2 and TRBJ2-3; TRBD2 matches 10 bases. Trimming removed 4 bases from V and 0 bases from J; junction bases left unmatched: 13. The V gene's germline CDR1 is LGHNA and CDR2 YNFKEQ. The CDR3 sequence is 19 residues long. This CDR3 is CASSPRSSGGASSTDTQYF. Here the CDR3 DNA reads TGTGCCAGCAGCCCACGGTCTAGCGGGGGAGCTTCTAGCACAGATACGCAGTATTTT.

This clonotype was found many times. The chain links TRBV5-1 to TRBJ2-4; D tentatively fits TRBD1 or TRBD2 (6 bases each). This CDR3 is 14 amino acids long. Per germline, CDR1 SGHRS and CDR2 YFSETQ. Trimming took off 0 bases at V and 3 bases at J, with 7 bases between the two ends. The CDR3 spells CASSLEGGKNIQYF. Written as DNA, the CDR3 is TGCGCCAGCAGCTTGGAGGGGGGCAAAAACATTCAGTACTTC.

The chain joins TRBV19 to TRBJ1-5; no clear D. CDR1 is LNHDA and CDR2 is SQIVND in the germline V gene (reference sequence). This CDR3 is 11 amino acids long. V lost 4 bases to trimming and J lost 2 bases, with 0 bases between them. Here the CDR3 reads CASSSNQPQHF. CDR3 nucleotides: TGTGCCAGTAGTAGCAATCAGCCCCAGCATTTT.

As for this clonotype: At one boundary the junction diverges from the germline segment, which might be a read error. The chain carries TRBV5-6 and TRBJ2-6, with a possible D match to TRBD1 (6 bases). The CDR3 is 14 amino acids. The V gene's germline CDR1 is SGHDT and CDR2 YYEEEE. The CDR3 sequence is CASSRQDWANVLTF. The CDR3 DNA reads TGTGCCAGCAGCCGACAGGACTGGGCGAACGTCCTGACTTTC.

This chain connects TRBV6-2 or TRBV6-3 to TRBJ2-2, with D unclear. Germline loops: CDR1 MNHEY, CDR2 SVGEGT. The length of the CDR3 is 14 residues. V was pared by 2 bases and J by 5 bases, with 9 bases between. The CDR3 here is CASSYREATGELFF. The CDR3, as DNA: TGTGCCAGCAGTTACAGGGAAGCTACCGGGGAGCTGTTTTTT.

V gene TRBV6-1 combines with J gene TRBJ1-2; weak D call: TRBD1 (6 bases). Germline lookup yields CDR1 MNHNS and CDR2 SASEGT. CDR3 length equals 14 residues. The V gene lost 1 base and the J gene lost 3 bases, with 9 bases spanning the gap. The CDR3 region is CASSEGQVYYGYTF. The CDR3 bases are TGTGCCAGCAGTGAAGGACAGGTCTACTATGGCTACACCTTC.

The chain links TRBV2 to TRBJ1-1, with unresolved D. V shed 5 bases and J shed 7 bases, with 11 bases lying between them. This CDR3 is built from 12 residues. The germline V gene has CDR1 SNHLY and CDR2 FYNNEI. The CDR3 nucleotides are TGTGCCAGCAGTAATTCTACATATGAAGCTTTCTTT. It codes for CASSNSTYEAFF. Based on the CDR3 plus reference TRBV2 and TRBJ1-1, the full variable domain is EPEVTQTPSHQVTQMGQEVILRCVPISNHLYFYWYRQILGQKVEFLVSFYNNEISEKSEIFDDQFSVERPDGSNFTLKIRSTKLEDSAMYFCASSNSTYEAFFGQGTRLTVV.

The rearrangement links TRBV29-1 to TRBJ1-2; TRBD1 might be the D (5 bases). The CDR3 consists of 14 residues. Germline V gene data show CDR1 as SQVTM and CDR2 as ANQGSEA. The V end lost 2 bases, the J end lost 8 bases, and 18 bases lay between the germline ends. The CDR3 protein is CSVERSAGALGYTF. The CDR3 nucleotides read TGCAGCGTTGAAAGATCAGCCGGGGCGCTGGGCTACACCTTC.

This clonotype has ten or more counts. For the CDR3, the DNA is TGCAGTGCTAGCCCTTACTTGAACACTGAAGCTTTCTTT. Its translation: CSASPYLNTEAFF. The chain uses TRBV20-1 and TRBJ1-1; unclear D gene. Trimming shortened V by 3 bases and J by 0 bases, and 8 bases separated the two germline ends. The CDR3 has 13 residues. CDR1 is DFQATT, CDR2 SNEGSKA, per germline (reference sequence).

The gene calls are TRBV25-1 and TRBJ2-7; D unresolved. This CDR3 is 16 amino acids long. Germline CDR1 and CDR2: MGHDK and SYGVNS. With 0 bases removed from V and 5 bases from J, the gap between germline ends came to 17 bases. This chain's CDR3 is CASSEYPAGLRDEQYF. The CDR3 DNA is TGTGCCAGCAGTGAATATCCAGCAGGCCTTCGCGACGAGCAGTACTTC.

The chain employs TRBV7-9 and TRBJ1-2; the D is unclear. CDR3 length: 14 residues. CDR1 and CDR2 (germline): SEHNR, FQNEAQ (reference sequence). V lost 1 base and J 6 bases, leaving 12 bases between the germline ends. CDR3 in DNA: TGTGCCAGCAGCTTAGTTCTCGGGGATCATGGCTACACCTTC. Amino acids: CASSLVLGDHGYTF. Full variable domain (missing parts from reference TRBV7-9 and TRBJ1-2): DTGVSQNPRHKITKRGQNVTFRCDPISEHNRLYWYRQTLGQGPEFLTYFQNEAQLEKSRLLSDRFSAERPKGSFSTLEIQRTEQGDSAMYLCASSLVLGDHGYTFGSGTRLTVV.

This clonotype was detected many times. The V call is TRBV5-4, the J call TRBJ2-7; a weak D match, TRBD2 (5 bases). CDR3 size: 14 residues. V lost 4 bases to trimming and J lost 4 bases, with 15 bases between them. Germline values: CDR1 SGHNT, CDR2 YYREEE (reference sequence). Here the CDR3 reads CASSHGRREYEQYF. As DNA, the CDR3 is TGTGCCAGCAGCCATGGGAGACGGGAATACGAGCAGTACTTC.

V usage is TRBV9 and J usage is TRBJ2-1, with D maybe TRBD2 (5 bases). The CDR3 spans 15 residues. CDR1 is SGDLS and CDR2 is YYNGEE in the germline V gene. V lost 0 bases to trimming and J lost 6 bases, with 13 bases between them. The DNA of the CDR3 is TGTGCCAGCAGCGTAGTTCATGAAGGGAGCAATGAGCAGTTCTTC. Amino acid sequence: CASSVVHEGSNEQFF.

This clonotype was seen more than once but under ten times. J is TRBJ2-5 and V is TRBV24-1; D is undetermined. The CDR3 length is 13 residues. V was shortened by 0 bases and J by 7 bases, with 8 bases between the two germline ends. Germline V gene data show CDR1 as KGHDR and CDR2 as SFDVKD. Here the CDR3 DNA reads TGTGCCACCAGTGATTTGCTTGGAAGGACCCAGTACTTC. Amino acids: CATSDLLGRTQYF.

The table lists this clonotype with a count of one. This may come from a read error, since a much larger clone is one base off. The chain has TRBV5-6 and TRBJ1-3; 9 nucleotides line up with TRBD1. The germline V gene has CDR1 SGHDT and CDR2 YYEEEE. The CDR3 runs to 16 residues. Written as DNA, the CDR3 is TGTGCCAGCAGCTCTGACAGGGGGAGGACTGGAAACACCATATGTTTT. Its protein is CASSSDRGRTGNTICF.

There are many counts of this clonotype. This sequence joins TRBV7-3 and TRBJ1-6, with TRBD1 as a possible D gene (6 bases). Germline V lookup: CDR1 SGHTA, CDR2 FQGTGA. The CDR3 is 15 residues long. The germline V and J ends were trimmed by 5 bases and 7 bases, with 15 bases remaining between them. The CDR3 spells CASSPRIGGNSPLHF. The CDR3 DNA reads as TGTGCCAGCAGCCCTCGGATAGGGGGGAATTCACCCCTCCACTTT. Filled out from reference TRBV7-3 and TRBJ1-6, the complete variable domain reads GAGVSQTPSNKVTEKGKYVELRCDPISGHTALYWYRQSLGQGPEFLIYFQGTGAADDSGLPNDRFFAVRPEGSVSTLKIQRTERGDSAVYLCASSPRIGGNSPLHFGNGTRLTVT.

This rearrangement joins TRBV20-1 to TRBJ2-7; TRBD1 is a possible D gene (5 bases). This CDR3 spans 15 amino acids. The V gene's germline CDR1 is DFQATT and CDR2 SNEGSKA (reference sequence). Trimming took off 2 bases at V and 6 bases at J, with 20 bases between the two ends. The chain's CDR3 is CSARSQRPGSREQYF. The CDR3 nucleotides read TGCAGTGCTAGATCACAGAGACCAGGGTCTCGCGAGCAGTACTTC.

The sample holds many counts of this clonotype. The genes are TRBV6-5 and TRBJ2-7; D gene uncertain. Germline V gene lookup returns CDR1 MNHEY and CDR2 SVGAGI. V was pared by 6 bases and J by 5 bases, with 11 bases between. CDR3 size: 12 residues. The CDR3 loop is CASRGRGHEQYF. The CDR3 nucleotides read TGTGCCAGCAGGGGCCGCGGCCACGAGCAGTACTTC.

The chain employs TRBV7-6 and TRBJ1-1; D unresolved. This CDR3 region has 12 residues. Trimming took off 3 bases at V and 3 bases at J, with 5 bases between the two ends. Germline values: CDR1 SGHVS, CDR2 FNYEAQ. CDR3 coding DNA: TGTGCCAGCAGCTTCCGTGACACTGAAGCTTTCTTT. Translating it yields CASSFRDTEAFF.

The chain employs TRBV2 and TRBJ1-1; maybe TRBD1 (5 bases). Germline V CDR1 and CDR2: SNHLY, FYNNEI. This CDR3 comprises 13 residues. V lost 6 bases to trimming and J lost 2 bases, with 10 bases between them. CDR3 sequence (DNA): TGTGCCAGCAGCGCCGACAGTAACACTGAAGCTTTCTTT. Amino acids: CASSADSNTEAFF. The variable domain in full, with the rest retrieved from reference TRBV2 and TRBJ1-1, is EPEVTQTPSHQVTQMGQEVILRCVPISNHLYFYWYRQILGQKVEFLVSFYNNEISEKSEIFDDQFSVERPDGSNFTLKIRSTKLEDSAMYFCASSADSNTEAFFGQGTRLTVV.

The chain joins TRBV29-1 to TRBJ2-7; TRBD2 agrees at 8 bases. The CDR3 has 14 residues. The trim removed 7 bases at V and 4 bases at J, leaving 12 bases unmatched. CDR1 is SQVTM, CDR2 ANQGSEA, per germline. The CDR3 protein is CSASGGGKGYEQYF. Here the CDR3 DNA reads TGCAGCGCCTCGGGCGGGGGGAAGGGGTACGAGCAGTACTTC.

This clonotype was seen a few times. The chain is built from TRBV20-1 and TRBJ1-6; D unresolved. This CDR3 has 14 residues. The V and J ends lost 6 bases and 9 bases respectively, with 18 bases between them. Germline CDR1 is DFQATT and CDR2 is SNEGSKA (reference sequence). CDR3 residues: CSALARDGISPLHF. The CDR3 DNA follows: TGCAGTGCCCTGGCGCGCGATGGGATTTCACCCCTCCACTTT.

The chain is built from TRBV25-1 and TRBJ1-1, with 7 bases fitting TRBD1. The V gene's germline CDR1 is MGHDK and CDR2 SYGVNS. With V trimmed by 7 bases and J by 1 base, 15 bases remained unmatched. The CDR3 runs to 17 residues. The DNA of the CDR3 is TGTGCCAGCACGCCCCATGACTACAGGGGTCGGAACACTGAAGCTTTCTTT. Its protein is CASTPHDYRGRNTEAFF.

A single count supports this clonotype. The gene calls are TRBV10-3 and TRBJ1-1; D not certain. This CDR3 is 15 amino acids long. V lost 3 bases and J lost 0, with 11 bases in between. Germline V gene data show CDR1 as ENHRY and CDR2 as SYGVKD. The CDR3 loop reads CAISDLEIMNTEAFF. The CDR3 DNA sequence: TGTGCCATCAGTGACCTGGAGATCATGAACACTGAAGCTTTCTTT.

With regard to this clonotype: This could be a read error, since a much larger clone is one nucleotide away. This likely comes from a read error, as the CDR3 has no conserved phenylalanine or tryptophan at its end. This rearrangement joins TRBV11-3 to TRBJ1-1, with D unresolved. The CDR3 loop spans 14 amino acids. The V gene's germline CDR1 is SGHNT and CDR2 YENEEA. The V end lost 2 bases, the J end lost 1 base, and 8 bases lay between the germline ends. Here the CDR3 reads CASSLPPSNTEAFS. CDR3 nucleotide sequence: TGTGCCAGCAGCTTACCACCTTCGAACACTGAAGCTTTCTCT.